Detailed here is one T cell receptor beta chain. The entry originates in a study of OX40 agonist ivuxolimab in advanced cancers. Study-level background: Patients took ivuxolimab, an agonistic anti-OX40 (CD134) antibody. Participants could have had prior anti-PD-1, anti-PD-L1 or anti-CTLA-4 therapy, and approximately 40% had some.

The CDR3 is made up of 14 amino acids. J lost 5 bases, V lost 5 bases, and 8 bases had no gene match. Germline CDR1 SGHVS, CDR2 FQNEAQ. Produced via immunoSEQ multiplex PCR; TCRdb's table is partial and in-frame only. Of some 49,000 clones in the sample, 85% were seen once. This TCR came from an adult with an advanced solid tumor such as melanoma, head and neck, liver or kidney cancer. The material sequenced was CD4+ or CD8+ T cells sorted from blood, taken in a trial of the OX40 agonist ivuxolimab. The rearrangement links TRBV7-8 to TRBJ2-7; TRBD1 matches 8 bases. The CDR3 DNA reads TGTGCCAGCAGCGAGGACAGGGTTTTTCACGAGCAGTACTTC. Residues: CASSEDRVFHEQYF.